The entry below gives a single T cell receptor beta chain sequence along with its context. What it binds is unknown. These data belong to a study of T cells expressing NK-cell markers. Study as a whole: According to the study, TCR beta repertoires originated from sorted CD3+CD56+NKG2C+, CD3+CD56+NKG2C- and CD3+CD56-NKG2C+ T cells. Seven of the eight sequenced donors were HCMV-seropositive; one was seronegative. Study outcomes and limitations: Six or seven donors had dominant NKG2C+ clonotypes that comprised roughly 1.0-8% of their CD8+ T cells. These same clonotypes (in several donors) also led the CD3+CD56-NKG2C+ fraction.

Germline assignment: CDR1 SQVTM and CDR2 ANQGSEA. The CDR3 is 12 amino acids. TCRdb reprocessed the 5' RACE reads and reports one entry per CDR3 protein, with no DNA. In total, the table holds about 550,000 distinct CDR3 sequences. The J gene is TRBJ1-2, the V gene TRBV29-1; the D gene TCRdb calls, TRBD1, cannot be checked with no DNA. The source of this sequence is a man younger than 35 in good health. The specimen sequenced was blood T cells: a sorted CD56 or NKG2C T cell subset, CD4+ or CD8+ T cells, or bulk PBMC T cells (not recorded which). The CDR3 sequence is CSVGRGGYGYTF.